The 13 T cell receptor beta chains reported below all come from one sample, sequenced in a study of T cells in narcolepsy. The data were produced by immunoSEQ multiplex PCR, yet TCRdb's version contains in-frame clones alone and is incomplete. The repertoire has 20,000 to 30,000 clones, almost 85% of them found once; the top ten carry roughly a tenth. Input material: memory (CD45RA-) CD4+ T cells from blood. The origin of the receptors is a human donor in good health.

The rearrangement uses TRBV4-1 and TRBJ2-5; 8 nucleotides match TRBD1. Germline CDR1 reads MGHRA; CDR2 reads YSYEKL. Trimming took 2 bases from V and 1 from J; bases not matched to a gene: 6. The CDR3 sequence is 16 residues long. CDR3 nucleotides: TGCGCCAGCAGCCAAAGTCAGGGGGCGCCCCAAGAGACCCAGTACTTC. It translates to CASSQSQGAPQETQYF.

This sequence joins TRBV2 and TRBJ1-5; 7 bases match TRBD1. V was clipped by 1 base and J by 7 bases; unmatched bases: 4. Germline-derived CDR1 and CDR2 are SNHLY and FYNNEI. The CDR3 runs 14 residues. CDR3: CASSEDRGDQPQHF. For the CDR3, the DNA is TGTGCCAGCAGTGAAGACAGGGGAGACCAGCCCCAGCATTTT.

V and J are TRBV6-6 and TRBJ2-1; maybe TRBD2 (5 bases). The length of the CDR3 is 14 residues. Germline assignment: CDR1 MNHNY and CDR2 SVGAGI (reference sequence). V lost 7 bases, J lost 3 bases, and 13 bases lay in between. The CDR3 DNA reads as TGTGCCAGCAATCGGGGTGGGAGCTACAATGAGCAGTTCTTC. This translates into CASNRGGSYNEQFF.

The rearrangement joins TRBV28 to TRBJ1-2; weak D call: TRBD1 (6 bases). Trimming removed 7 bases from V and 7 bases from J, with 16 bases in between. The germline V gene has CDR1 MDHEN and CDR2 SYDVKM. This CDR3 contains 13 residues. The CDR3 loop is CASTQGLVRGYTF. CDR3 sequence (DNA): TGTGCCAGCACCCAGGGGCTCGTACGTGGCTACACCTTC.

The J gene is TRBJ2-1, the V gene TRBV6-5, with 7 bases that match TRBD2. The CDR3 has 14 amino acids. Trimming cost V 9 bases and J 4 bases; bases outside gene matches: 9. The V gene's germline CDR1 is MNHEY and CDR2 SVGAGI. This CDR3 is CASITGGLYNEQFF. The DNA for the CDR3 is TGTGCCAGTATCACGGGGGGATTGTACAATGAGCAGTTCTTC.

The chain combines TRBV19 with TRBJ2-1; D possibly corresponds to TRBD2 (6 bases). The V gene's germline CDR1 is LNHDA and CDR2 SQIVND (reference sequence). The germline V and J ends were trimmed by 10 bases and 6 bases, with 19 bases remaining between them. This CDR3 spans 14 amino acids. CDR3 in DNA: TGTGCCACCGACGGGACTTCCTCTCTCAATGAGCAGTTCTTC. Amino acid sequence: CATDGTSSLNEQFF.

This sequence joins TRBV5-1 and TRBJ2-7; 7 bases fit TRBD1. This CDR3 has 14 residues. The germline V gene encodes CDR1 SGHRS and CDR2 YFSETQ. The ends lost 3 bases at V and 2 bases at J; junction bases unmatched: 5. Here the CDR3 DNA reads TGCGCCAGCAGCTGGGGGACAGAAACCTACGAGCAGTACTTC. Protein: CASSWGTETYEQYF.

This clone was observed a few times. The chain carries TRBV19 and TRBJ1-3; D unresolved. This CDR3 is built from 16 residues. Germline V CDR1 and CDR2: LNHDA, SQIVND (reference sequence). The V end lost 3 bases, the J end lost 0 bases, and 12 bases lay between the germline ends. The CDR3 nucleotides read TGTGCCAGTAGTATCGGCGGGAGCAGCTCTGGAAACACCATATATTTT. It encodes CASSIGGSSSGNTIYF.

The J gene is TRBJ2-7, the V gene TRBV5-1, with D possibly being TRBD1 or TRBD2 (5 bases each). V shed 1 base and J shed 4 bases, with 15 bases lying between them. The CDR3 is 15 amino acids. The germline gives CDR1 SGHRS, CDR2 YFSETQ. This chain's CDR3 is CASSLSGGVPYEQYF. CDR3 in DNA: TGCGCCAGCAGCTTGAGTGGGGGAGTCCCTTACGAGCAGTACTTC.

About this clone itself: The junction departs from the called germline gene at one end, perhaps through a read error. The CDR3 sequence is CAGSTLAGAETQYF. CDR3 DNA sequence: TGTGCCGGCAGTACACTAGCGGGGGCAGAGACCCAGTACTTC. The V and J genes are TRBV6-5 and TRBJ2-5; TRBD2 matches 11 bases. The CDR3 contains 14 residues. Germline CDR1 reads MNHEY; CDR2 reads SVGAGI.

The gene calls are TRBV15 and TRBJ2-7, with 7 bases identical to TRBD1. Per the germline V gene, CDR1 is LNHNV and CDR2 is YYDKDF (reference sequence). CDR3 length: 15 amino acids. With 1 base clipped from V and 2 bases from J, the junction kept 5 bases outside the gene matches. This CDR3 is CATSRGRGQTYEQYF. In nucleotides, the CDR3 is TGTGCCACCAGCAGAGGACGGGGACAGACCTACGAGCAGTACTTC. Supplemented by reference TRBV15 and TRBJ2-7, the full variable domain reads DAMVIQNPRYQVTQFGKPVTLSCSQTLNHNVMYWYQQKSSQAPKLLFHYYDKDFNNEADTPDNFQSRRPNTSFCFLDIRSPGLGDTAMYLCATSRGRGQTYEQYFGPGTRLTVT.

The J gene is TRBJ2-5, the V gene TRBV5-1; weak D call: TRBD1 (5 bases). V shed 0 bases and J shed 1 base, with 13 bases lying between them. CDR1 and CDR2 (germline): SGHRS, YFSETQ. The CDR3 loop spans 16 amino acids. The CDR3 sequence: CASSLAAAGRQETQYF. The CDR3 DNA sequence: TGCGCCAGCAGCTTGGCCGCGGCAGGGCGCCAAGAGACCCAGTACTTC.

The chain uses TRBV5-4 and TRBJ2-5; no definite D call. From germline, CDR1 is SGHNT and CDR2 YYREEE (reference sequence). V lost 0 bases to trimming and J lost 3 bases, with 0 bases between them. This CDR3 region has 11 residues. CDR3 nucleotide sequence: TGTGCCAGCAGCTTGGAAGAGACCCAGTACTTC. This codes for CASSLEETQYF. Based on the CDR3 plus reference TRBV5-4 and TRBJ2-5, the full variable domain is ETGVTQSPTHLIKTRGQQVTLRCSSQSGHNTVSWYQQALGQGPQFIFQYYREEENGRGNFPPRFSGLQFPNYSSELNVNALELDDSALYLCASSLEETQYFGPGTRLLVL.